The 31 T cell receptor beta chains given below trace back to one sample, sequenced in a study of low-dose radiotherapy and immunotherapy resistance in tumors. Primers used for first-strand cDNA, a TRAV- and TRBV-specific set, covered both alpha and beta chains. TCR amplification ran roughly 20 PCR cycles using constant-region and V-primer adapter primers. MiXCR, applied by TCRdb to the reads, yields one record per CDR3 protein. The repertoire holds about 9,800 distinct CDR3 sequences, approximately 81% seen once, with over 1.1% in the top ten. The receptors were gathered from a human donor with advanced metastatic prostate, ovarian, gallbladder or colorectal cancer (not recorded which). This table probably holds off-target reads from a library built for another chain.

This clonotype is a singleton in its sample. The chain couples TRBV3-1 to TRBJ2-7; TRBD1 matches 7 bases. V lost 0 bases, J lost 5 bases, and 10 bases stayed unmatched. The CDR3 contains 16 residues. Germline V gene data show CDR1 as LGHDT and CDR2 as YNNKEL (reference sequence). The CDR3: CASSQDRFRGFDEQYF. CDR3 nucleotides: TGTGCCAGCAGCCAAGATCGGTTCAGGGGGTTCGACGAGCAGTACTTC.

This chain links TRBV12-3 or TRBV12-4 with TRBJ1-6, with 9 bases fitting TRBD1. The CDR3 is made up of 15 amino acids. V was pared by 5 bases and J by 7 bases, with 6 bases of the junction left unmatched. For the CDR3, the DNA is TGTGCCAGCAGTGGGGGACAGGGTGGCAATTCACCCCTCCACTTT. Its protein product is CASSGGQGGNSPLHF.

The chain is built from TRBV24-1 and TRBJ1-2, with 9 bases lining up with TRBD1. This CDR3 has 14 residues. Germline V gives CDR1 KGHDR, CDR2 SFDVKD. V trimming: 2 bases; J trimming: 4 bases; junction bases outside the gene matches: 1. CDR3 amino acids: CATSDSQGAYGYTF. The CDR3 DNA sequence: TGTGCCACCAGTGATTCACAGGGGGCCTATGGCTACACCTTC.

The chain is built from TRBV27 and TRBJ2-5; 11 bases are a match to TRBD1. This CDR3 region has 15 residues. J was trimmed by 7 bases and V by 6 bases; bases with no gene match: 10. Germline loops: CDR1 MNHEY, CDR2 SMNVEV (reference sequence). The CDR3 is CASRGQGVLKGTQYF. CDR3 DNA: TGTGCCAGCAGGGGACAGGGGGTGCTTAAGGGGACCCAGTACTTC.

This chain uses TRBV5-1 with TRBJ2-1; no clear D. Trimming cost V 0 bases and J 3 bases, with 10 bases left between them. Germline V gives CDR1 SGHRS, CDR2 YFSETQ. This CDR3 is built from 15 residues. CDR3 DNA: TGCGCCAGCAGCTTGGCTGGCGGAGTCTACAATGAGCAGTTCTTC. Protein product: CASSLAGGVYNEQFF. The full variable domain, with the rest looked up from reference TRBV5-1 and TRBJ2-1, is KAGVTQTPRYLIKTRGQQVTLSCSPISGHRSVSWYQQTPGQGLQFLFEYFSETQRNKGNFPGRFSGRQFSNSRSEMNVSTLELGDSALYLCASSLAGGVYNEQFFGPGTRLTVL.

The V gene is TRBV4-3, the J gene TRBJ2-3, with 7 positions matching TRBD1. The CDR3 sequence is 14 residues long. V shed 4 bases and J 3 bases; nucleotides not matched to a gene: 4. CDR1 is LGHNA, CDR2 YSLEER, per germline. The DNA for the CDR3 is TGCGCCAGCAGCCGGGACAGTCTAACAGATACGCAGTATTTT. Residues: CASSRDSLTDTQYF.

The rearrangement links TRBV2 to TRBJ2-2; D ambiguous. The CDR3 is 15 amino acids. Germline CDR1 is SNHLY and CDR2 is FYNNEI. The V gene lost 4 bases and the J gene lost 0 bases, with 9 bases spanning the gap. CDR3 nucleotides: TGTGCCAGCAGTGCGTTGGGAACGAACACCGGGGAGCTGTTTTTT. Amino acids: CASSALGTNTGELFF. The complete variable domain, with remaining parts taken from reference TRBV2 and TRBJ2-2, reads EPEVTQTPSHQVTQMGQEVILRCVPISNHLYFYWYRQILGQKVEFLVSFYNNEISEKSEIFDDQFSVERPDGSNFTLKIRSTKLEDSAMYFCASSALGTNTGELFFGEGSRLTVL.

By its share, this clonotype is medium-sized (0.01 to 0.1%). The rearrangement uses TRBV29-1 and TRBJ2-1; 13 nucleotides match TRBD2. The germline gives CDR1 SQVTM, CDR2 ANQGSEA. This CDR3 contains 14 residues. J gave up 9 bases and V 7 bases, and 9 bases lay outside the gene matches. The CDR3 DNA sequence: TGCAGCGGTGGACTAGCGGGAGCCAGTAGTGAGCAGTTCTTC. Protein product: CSGGLAGASSEQFF.

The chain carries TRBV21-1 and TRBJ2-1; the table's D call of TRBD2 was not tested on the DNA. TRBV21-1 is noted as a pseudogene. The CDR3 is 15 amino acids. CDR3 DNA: TGTGCCAGCAAAGGAAGGACTTACCTCTACAATGAGCAGTTCTTC. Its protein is CASKGRTYLYNEQFF.

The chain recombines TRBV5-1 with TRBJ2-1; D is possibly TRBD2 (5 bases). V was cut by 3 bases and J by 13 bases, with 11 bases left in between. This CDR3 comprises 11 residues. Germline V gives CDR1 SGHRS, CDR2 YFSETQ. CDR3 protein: CASSYGLIQFF. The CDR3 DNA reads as TGCGCCAGCAGCTATGGACTTATTCAGTTCTTC. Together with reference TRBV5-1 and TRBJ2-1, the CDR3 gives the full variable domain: KAGVTQTPRYLIKTRGQQVTLSCSPISGHRSVSWYQQTPGQGLQFLFEYFSETQRNKGNFPGRFSGRQFSNSRSEMNVSTLELGDSALYLCASSYGLIQFFGPGTRLTVL.

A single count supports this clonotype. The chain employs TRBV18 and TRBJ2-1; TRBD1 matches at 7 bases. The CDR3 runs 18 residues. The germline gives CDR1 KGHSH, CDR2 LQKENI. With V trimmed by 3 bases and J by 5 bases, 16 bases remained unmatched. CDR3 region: CASSPNTGVRLKNNEQFF. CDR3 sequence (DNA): TGTGCCAGCTCACCGAATACAGGGGTTCGGTTAAAGAACAATGAGCAGTTCTTC.

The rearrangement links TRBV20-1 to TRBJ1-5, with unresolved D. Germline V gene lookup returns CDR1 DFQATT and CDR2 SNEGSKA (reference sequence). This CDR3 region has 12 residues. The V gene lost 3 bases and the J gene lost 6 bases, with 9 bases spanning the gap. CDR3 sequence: CSASPGTQPQHF. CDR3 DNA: TGCAGTGCTAGCCCGGGAACTCAGCCCCAGCATTTT.

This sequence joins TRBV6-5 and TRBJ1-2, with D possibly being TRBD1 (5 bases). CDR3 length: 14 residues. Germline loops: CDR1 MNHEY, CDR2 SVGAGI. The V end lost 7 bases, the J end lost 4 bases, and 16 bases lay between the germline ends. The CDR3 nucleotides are TGTGCCAGCACAAGGGGCGATGGTGGCTATGGCTACACCTTC. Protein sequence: CASTRGDGGYGYTF.

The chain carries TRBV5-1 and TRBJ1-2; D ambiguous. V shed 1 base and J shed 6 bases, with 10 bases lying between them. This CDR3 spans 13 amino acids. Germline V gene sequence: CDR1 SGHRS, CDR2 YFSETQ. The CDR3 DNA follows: TGCGCCAGCAGCTTGAAGGGCCCGGATGGCTACACCTTC. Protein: CASSLKGPDGYTF.

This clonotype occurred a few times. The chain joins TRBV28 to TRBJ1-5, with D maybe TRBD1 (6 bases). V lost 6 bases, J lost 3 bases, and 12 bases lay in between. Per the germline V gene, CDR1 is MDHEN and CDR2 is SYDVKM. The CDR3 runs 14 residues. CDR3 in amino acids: CASSRRGPNQPQHF. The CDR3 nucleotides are TGTGCCAGCAGCCGCAGGGGACCCAATCAGCCCCAGCATTTT.

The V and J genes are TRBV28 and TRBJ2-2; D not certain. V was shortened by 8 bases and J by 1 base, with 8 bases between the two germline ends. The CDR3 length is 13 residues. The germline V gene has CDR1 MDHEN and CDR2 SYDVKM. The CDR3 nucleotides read TGTGCCAGCGTGTCAATGAACACCGGGGAGCTGTTTTTT. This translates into CASVSMNTGELFF. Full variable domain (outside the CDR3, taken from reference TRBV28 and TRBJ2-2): DVKVTQSSRYLVKRTGEKVFLECVQDMDHENMFWYRQDPGLGLRLIYFSYDVKMKEKGDIPEGYSVSREKKERFSLILESASTNQTSMYLCASVSMNTGELFFGEGSRLTVL.

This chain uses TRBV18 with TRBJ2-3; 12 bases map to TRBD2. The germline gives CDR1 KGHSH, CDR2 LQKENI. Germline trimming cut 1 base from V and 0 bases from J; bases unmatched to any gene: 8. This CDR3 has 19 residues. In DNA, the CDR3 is TGTGCCAGCTCACCACGGATCGCTAGCGGGAGGGCCAGCACAGATACGCAGTATTTT. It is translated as CASSPRIASGRASTDTQYF.

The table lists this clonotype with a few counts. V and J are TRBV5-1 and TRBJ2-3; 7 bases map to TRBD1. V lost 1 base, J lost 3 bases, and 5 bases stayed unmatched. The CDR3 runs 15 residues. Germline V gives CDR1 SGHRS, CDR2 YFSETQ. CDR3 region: CASSLKSGQTDTQYF. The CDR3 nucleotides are TGCGCCAGCAGCTTGAAGTCGGGACAGACAGATACGCAGTATTTT.

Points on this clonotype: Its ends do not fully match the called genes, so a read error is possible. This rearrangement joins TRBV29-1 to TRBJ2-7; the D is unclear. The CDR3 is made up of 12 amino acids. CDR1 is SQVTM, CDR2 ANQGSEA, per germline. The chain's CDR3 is CGVESDGYEQYF. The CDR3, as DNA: TGCGGCGTTGAAAGTGACGGCTACGAGCAGTACTTC.

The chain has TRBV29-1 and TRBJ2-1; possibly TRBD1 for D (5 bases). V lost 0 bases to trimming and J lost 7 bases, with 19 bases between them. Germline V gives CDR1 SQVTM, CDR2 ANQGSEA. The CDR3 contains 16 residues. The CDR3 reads CSVEEAGFQVANEQFF. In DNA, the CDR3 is TGCAGCGTTGAAGAGGCAGGGTTTCAGGTTGCGAATGAGCAGTTCTTC.

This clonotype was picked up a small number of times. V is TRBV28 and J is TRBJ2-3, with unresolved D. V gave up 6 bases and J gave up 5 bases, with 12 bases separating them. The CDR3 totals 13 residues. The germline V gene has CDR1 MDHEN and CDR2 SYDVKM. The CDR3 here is CASRDGREDTQYF. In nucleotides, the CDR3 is TGTGCCAGCAGGGACGGGCGAGAAGATACGCAGTATTTT.

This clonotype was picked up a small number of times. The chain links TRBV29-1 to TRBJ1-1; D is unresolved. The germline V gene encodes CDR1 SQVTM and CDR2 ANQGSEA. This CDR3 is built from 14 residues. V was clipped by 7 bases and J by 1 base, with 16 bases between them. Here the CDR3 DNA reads TGCAGCGGATTATCTCGGACGGGGAACACTGAAGCTTTCTTT. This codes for CSGLSRTGNTEAFF.

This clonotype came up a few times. The CDR3 reads CASSMGSGSDEQFF. In nucleotides, the CDR3 is TGTGCCAGTAGTATGGGTAGCGGGAGCGATGAGCAGTTCTTC. V usage is TRBV19 and J usage is TRBJ2-1; 9 positions agree with TRBD2. Germline-derived CDR1 and CDR2 are LNHDA and SQIVND (reference sequence). This CDR3 has 14 residues. V was clipped by 3 bases and J by 8 bases; unmatched bases: 5.

The CDR3 reads CASAPLNGRYTF. Here the CDR3 DNA reads TGTGCCAGCGCTCCTTTGAACGGTCGCTACACCTTC. This chain joins TRBV28 and TRBJ1-2; no clear D. V lost 8 bases and J lost 9, with 16 bases in between. The CDR3 is 12 residues long. CDR1 and CDR2 (germline): MDHEN, SYDVKM.

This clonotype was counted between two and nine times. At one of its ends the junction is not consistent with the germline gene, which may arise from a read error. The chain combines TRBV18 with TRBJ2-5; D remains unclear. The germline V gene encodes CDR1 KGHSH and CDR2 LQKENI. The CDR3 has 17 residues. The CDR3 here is CASSPPPGSLSAETQYF. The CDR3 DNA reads TGTGCCAGCTCACCCCCTCCGGGCTCGTTGTCCGCGGAGACCCAGTATTTC.

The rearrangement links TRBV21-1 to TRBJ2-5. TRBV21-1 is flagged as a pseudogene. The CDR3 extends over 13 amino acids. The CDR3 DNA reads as TGTGCCAGCACGGACGGTTGCCAAGAGACCCAGTACTTC. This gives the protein CASTDGCQETQYF.

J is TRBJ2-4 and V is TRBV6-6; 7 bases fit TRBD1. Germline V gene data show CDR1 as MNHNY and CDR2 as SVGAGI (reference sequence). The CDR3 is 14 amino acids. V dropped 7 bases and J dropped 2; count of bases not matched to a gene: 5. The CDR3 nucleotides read TGTGCCAGCATCGACAGGGTAACCAAAAACATTCAGTACTTC. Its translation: CASIDRVTKNIQYF.

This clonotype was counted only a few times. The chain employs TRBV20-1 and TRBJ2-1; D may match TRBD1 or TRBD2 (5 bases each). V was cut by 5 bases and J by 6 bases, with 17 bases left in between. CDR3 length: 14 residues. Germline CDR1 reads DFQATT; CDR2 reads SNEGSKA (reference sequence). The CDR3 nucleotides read TGCAGTGCTGCAGGGAGATTGGAAGCCAATGAGCAGTTCTTC. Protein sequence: CSAAGRLEANEQFF.

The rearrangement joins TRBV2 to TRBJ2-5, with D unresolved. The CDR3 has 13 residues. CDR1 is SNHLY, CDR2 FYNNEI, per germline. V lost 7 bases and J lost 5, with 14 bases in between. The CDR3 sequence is CASKDSGVETQYF. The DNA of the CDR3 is TGTGCCAGCAAGGATAGTGGGGTGGAGACCCAGTACTTC.

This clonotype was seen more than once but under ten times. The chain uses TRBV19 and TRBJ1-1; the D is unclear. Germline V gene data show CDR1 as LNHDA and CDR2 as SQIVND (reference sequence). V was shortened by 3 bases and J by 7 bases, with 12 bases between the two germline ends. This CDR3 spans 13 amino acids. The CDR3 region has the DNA TGTGCCAGTAGTATCGCCTCAGGTGGTGAAGCTTTCTTT. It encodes CASSIASGGEAFF.

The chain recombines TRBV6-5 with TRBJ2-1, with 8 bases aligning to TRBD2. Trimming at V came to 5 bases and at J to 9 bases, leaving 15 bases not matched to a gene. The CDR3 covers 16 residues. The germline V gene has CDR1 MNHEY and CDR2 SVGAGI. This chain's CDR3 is CASSQTSAKVGGEQFF. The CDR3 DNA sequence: TGTGCCAGCAGTCAGACTAGCGCGAAGGTGGGCGGTGAGCAGTTCTTC.